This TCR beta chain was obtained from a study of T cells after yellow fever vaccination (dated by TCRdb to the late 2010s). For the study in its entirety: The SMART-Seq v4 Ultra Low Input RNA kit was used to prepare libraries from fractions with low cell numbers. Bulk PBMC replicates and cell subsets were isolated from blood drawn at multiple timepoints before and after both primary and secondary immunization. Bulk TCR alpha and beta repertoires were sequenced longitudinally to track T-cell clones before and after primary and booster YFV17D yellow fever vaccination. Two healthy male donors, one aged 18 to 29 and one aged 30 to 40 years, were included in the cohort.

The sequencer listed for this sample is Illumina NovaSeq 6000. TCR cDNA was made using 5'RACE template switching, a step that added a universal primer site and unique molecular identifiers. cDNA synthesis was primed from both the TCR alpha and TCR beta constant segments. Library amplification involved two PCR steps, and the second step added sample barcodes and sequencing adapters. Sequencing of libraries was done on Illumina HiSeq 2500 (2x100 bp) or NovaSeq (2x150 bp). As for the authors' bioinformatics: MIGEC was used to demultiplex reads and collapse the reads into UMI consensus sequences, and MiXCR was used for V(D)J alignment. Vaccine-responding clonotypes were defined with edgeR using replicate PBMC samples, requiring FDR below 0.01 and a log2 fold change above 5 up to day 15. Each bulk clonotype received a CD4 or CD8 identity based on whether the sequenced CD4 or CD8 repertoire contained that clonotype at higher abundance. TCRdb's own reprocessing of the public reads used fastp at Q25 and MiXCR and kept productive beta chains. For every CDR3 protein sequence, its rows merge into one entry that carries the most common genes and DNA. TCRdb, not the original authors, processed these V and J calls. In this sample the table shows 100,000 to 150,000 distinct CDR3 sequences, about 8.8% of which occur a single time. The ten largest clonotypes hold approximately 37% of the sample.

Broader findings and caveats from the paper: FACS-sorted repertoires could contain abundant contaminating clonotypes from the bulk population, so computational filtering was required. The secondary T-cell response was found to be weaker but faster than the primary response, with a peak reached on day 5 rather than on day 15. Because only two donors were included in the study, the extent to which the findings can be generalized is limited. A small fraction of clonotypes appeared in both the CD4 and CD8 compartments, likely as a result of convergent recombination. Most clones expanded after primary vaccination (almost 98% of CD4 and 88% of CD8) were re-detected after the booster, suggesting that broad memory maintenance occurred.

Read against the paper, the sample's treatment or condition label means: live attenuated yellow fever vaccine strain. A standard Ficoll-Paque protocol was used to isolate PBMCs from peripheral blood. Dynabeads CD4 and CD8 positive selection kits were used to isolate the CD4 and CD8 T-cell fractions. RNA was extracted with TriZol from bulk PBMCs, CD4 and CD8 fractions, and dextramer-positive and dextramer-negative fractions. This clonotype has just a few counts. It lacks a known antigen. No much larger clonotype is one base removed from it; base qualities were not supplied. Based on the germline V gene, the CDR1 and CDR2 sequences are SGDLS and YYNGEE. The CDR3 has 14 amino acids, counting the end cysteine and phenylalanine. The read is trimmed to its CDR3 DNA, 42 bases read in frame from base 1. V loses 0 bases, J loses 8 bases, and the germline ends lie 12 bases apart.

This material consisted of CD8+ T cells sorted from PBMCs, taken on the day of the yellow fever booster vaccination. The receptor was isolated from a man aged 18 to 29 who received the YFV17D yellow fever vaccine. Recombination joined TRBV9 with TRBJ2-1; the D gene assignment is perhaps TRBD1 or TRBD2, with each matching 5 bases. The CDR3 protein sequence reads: CASSVAGRGHEQFF. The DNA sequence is TGTGCCAGCAGCGTAGCTGGTAGGGGACATGAGCAGTTCTTC.